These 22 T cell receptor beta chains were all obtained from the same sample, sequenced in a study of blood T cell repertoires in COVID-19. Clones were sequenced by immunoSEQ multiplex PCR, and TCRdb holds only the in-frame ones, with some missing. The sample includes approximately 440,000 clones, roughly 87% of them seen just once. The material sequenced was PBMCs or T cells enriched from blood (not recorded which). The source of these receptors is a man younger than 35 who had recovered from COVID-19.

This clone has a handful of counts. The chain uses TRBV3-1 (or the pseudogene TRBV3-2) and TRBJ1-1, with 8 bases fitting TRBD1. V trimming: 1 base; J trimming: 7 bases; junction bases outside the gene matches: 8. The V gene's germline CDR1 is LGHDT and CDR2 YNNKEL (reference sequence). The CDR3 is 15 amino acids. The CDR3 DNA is TGTGCCAGCAGCCAAGTCGCAGGGGGCAGGAGTGAAGCTTTCTTT. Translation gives CASSQVAGGRSEAFF.

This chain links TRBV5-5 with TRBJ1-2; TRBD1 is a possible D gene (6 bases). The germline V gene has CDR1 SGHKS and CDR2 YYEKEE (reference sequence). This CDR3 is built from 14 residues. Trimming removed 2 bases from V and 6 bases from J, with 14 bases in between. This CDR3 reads CASSLERGRHGYTF. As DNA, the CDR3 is TGTGCCAGCAGCTTAGAAAGGGGGAGACATGGCTACACCTTC. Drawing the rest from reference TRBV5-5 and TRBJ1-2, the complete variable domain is DAGVTQSPTHLIKTRGQQVTLRCSPISGHKSVSWYQQVLGQGPQFIFQYYEKEERGRGNFPDRFSARQFPNYSSELNVNALLLGDSALYLCASSLERGRHGYTFGSGTRLTVV.

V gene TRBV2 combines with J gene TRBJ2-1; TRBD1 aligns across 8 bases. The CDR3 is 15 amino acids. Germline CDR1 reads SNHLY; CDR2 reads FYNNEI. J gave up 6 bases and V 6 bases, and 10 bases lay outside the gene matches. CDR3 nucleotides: TGTGCCAGCAGGATTCCGGGACAGGTATCCAATGAGCAGTTCTTC. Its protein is CASRIPGQVSNEQFF.

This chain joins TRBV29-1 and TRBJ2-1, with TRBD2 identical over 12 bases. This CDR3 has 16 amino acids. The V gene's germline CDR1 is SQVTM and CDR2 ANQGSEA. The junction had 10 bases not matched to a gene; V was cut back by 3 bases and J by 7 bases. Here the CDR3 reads CSVDDDRLAGENEQFF. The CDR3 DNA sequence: TGCAGCGTTGATGATGACCGACTAGCGGGAGAGAATGAGCAGTTCTTC.

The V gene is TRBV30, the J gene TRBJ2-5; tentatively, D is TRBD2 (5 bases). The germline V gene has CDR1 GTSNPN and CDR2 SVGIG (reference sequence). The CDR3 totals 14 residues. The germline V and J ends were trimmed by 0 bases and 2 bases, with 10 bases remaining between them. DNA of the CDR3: TGTGCCTGGAGTGTACTGAGCGGTCAAGAGACCCAGTACTTC. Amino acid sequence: CAWSVLSGQETQYF.

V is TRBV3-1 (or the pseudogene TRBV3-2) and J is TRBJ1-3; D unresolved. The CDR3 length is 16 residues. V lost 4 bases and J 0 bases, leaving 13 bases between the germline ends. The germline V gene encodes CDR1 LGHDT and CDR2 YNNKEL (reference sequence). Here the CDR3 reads CASSRGYGSSGNTIYF. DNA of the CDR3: TGTGCCAGCAGCCGAGGCTACGGGAGCTCTGGAAACACCATATATTTT.

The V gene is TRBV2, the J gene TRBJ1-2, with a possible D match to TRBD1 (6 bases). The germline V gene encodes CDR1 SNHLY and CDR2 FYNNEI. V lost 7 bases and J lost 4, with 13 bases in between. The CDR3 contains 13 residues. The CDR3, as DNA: TGTGCCAGCAACCAGGGCAGGGGCTATGGCTACACCTTC. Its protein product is CASNQGRGYGYTF. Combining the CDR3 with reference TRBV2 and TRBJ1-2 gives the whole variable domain EPEVTQTPSHQVTQMGQEVILRCVPISNHLYFYWYRQILGQKVEFLVSFYNNEISEKSEIFDDQFSVERPDGSNFTLKIRSTKLEDSAMYFCASNQGRGYGYTFGSGTRLTVV.

For the CDR3, the DNA is TGTGCCAGCAGCGTAGCTACGGGGGACTCACCCCTCCACTTT. Protein: CASSVATGDSPLHF. The rearrangement uses TRBV9 and TRBJ1-6; a possible D gene is TRBD1 (5 bases). This CDR3 spans 14 amino acids. CDR1 is SGDLS and CDR2 is YYNGEE in the germline V gene. Trimming took 0 bases from V and 10 from J, leaving 11 bases between them.

The CDR3 nucleotides read TGTGCCTGGATCTTTGAGACTGGAAACACCATATATTTT. Protein sequence: CAWIFETGNTIYF. V usage is TRBV30 and J usage is TRBJ1-3; no definite D call. V gave up 4 bases and J gave up 2 bases, with 9 bases separating them. Germline V gene lookup returns CDR1 GTSNPN and CDR2 SVGIG (reference sequence). This CDR3 is built from 13 residues.

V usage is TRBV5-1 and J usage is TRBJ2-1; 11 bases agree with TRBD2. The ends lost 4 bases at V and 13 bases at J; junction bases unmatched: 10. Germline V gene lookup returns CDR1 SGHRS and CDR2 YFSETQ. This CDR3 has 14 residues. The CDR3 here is CASSLGLAVNPQFF. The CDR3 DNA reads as TGCGCCAGCAGCCTGGGACTAGCGGTCAATCCACAGTTCTTC.

The chain's CDR3 is CAISESMTGGYTF. DNA for the CDR3: TGTGCCATCAGTGAGTCGATGACGGGGGGCTACACCTTC. The gene calls are TRBV10-3 and TRBJ1-2; D is uncertain. The CDR3 length is 13 residues. Germline V CDR1 and CDR2: ENHRY, SYGVKD. V was pared by 0 bases and J by 8 bases, with 10 bases between.

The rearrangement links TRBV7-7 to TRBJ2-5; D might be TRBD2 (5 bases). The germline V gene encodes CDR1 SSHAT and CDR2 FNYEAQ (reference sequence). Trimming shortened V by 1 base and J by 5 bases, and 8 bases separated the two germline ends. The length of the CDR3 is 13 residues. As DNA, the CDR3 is TGTGCCAGCAGCTTAGGGACGGGGGAGACCCAGTACTTC. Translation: CASSLGTGETQYF. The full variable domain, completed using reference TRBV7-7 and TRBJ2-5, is GAGVSQSPRYKVTKRGQDVTLRCDPISSHATLYWYQQALGQGPEFLTYFNYEAQPDKSGLPSDRFSAERPEGSISTLTIQRTEQRDSAMYRCASSLGTGETQYFGPGTRLLVL.

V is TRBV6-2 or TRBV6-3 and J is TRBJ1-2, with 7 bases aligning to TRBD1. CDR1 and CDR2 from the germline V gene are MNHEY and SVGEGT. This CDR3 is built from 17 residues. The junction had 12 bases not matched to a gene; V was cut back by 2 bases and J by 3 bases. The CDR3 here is CASSYPTPTGRYYGYTF. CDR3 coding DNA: TGTGCCAGCAGTTACCCCACCCCGACAGGGAGGTACTATGGCTACACCTTC.

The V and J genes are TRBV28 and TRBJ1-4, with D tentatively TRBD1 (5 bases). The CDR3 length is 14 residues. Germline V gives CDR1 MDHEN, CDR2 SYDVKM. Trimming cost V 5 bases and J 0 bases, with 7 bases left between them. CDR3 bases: TGTGCCAGCAGTCCAGGGACAACTAATGAAAAACTGTTTTTT. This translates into CASSPGTTNEKLFF.

CDR3 in DNA: TGTGCCAGCAGCGTAGCGACAGGGAGCTCTGGAAACACCATATATTTT. This encodes CASSVATGSSGNTIYF. The chain recombines TRBV9 with TRBJ1-3, with 7 bases lining up with TRBD1. CDR1 is SGDLS, CDR2 YYNGEE, per germline. Unmatched junction bases numbered 3, after V lost 0 bases and J lost 0 bases. The CDR3 is made up of 16 amino acids. The variable domain in full, with the rest retrieved from reference TRBV9 and TRBJ1-3, is DSGVTQTPKHLITATGQRVTLRCSPRSGDLSVYWYQQSLDQGLQFLIQYYNGEERAKGNILERFSAQQFPDLHSELNLSSLELGDSALYFCASSVATGSSGNTIYFGEGSWLTVV.

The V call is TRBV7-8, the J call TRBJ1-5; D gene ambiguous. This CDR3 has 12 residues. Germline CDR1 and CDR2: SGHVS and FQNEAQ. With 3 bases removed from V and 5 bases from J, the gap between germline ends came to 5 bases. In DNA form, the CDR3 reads TGTGCCAGCAGCTTCCCAGATCAGCCCCAGCATTTT. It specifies CASSFPDQPQHF.

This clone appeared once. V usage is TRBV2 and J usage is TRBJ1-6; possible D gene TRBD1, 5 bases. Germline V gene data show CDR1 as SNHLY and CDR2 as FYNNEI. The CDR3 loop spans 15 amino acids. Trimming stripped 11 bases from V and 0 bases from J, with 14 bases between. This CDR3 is CAYLRGGSYNSPLHF. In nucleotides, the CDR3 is TGTGCCTACCTAAGGGGCGGCTCCTATAATTCACCCCTCCACTTT. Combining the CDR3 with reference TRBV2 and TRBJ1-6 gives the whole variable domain EPEVTQTPSHQVTQMGQEVILRCVPISNHLYFYWYRQILGQKVEFLVSFYNNEISEKSEIFDDQFSVERPDGSNFTLKIRSTKLEDSAMYFCAYLRGGSYNSPLHFGNGTRLTVT.

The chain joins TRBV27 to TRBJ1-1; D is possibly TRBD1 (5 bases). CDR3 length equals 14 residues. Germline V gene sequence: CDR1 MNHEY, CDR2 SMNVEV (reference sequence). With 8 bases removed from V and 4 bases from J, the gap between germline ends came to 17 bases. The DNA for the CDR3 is TGTGCCAGCGGATCTGGGGGGACGTTCACTGAAGCTTTCTTT. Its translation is CASGSGGTFTEAFF.

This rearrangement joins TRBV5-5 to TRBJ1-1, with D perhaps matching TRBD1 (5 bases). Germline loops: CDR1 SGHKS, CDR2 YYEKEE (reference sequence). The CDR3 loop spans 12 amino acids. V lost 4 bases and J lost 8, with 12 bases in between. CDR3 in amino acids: CASSKEWTEAFF. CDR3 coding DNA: TGTGCCAGCAGCAAGGAGTGGACAGAAGCTTTCTTT.

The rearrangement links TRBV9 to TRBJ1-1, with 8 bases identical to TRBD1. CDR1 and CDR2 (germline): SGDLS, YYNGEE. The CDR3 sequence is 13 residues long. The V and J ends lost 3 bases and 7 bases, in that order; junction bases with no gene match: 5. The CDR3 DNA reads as TGTGCCAGCAGCGCCAGGACAGGGTATGAAGCTTTCTTT. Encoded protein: CASSARTGYEAFF.

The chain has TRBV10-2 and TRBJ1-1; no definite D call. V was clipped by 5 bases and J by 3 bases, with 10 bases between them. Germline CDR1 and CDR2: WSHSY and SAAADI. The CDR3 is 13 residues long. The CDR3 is CASSTFSDTEAFF. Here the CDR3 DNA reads TGCGCCAGCAGTACTTTTTCCGACACTGAAGCTTTCTTT.

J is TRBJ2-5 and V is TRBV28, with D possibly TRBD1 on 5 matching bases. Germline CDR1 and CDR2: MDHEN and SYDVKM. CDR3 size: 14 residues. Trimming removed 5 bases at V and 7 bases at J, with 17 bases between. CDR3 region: CASSPSWGPGTQYF. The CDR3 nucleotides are TGTGCCAGCAGTCCCTCCTGGGGCCCGGGGACCCAGTACTTC.